One sample yielded the 21 T cell receptor beta chains listed below, sequenced in a study of cytomegalovirus exposure and HLA in healthy donors. The PCR made use of 60 Vbeta and 13 Jbeta primers. TCRdb's copy holds only in-frame clones and misses some; the assay was immunoSEQ multiplex PCR. The table records some 79,000 clones, 55% to 65% of them present only once. Sequencing was carried out using PBMCs. The origin of the receptors is a woman aged 40 to 50 in good health and CMV-seropositive.

The chain employs TRBV4-1 and TRBJ1-2; TRBD1 matches at 10 bases. The CDR3 covers 14 residues. V dropped 6 bases and J dropped 8; count of bases not matched to a gene: 9. Germline V gene data show CDR1 as MGHRA and CDR2 as YSYEKL. CDR3 nucleotides: TGCGCCAGCAGACCCGGGACAGGGGTAGGGGGCTACACCTTC. Its protein product is CASRPGTGVGGYTF.

The chain is built from TRBV2 and TRBJ1-1; D might be TRBD1 (6 bases). The CDR3 covers 12 residues. Germline CDR1 is SNHLY and CDR2 is FYNNEI. V was shortened by 6 bases and J by 1 base, with 6 bases between the two germline ends. CDR3 sequence reads: CASRQGNTEAFF. The CDR3 DNA follows: TGTGCCAGCAGACAGGGGAACACTGAAGCTTTCTTT.

In this sample, this clone turned up a few times. The chain couples TRBV5-1 to TRBJ2-2; the D gene is possibly TRBD1 (5 bases). The germline V gene has CDR1 SGHRS and CDR2 YFSETQ. V dropped 2 bases and J dropped 5 bases, with 16 bases sitting between them. This CDR3 has 16 residues. CDR3 sequence reads: CASSFFGRAETGELFF. DNA for the CDR3: TGCGCCAGCAGCTTTTTTGGCAGGGCGGAAACCGGGGAGCTGTTTTTT.

The gene calls are TRBV29-1 and TRBJ1-4, with D perhaps TRBD1 (5 bases). Germline loops: CDR1 SQVTM, CDR2 ANQGSEA. The CDR3 runs 13 residues. Trimming cost V 6 bases and J 0 bases, with 8 bases left between them. CDR3 coding DNA: TGCAGCGTGGGGGGAGCAACTAATGAAAAACTGTTTTTT. It translates to CSVGGATNEKLFF.

V usage is TRBV11-3 and J usage is TRBJ1-5; the D gene is possibly TRBD1 (6 bases). This CDR3 has 18 amino acids. Trimming removed 1 base from V and 4 bases from J, with 20 bases in between. The V gene's germline CDR1 is SGHNT and CDR2 YENEEA. CDR3 in amino acids: CASSLADREETENQPQHF. CDR3 in DNA: TGTGCCAGCAGCTTAGCGGACAGAGAAGAGACCGAGAATCAGCCCCAGCATTTT.

This chain connects TRBV28 to TRBJ2-7; TRBD1 is a possible D gene (6 bases). The V end lost 5 bases, the J end lost 3 bases, and 20 bases lay between the germline ends. Germline V CDR1 and CDR2: MDHEN, SYDVKM. The CDR3 spans 16 residues. CDR3 in amino acids: CASSPPNPQGRYEQYF. For the CDR3, the DNA is TGTGCCAGCAGTCCACCCAATCCCCAGGGGCGCTACGAGCAGTACTTC.

J is TRBJ2-7 and V is TRBV7-2; D remains ambiguous. The germline V and J ends were trimmed by 5 bases and 0 bases, with 5 bases remaining between them. This CDR3 comprises 12 residues. Looked up from germline, CDR1 is SGHTA and CDR2 is FQGNSA. The CDR3 sequence: CASSRSSYEQYF. CDR3 DNA: TGTGCCAGCAGCCGTAGCTCCTACGAGCAGTACTTC.

The sample holds a few counts of this clone. The CDR3 here is CASSLDSQRSYNEQFF. CDR3 sequence (DNA): TGTGCCAGCAGCTTAGATAGTCAGCGCTCCTACAATGAGCAGTTCTTC. The chain uses TRBV11-2 and TRBJ2-1; D gene unclear. The V and J ends lost 0 bases and 0 bases respectively, with 9 bases between them. The CDR3 loop spans 16 amino acids. Germline lookup yields CDR1 SGHAT and CDR2 FQNNGV.

This CDR3 reads CASSYKLQETQYF. CDR3 sequence (DNA): TGTGCCAGCAGTTACAAACTCCAAGAGACCCAGTACTTC. The V and J genes are TRBV6-5 and TRBJ2-5; D not resolved. The germline V and J ends were trimmed by 2 bases and 1 base, with 5 bases remaining between them. The CDR3 runs 13 residues. Germline V gene sequence: CDR1 MNHEY, CDR2 SVGAGI.

The chain links TRBV5-1 to TRBJ2-7; the match to TRBD1 covers 8 bases. J gave up 3 bases and V 2 bases, and 10 bases lay outside the gene matches. Germline values: CDR1 SGHRS, CDR2 YFSETQ. This CDR3 has 16 amino acids. CDR3 loop: CASSLGQGLVVYEQYF. CDR3 in DNA: TGCGCCAGCAGCTTAGGACAGGGCCTTGTAGTCTACGAGCAGTACTTC.

This clone was observed a handful of times. The chain has TRBV10-3 and TRBJ2-3; the D gene is possibly TRBD1 (5 bases). Germline CDR1 reads ENHRY; CDR2 reads SYGVKD. CDR3 length: 14 amino acids. V was pared by 10 bases and J by 4 bases, with 18 bases between. CDR3 DNA sequence: TGTGCCACGTCGGACACTTCTGGCCCAGATACGCAGTATTTT. The encoded protein is CATSDTSGPDTQYF.

This clone was picked up one time. J is TRBJ1-6 and V is TRBV6-5, with 9 bases identical to TRBD1. The CDR3 contains 14 residues. The germline gives CDR1 MNHEY, CDR2 SVGAGI. Trimming removed 6 bases from V and 7 bases from J; junction bases left unmatched: 4. CDR3 nucleotides: TGTGCCAGCAGATCGGGACAGGGAAATTCACCCCTCCACTTT. Encoded protein: CASRSGQGNSPLHF.

The CDR3 sequence is CAWNLGDVYGYTF. The CDR3 region has the DNA TGTGCCTGGAACTTGGGAGATGTGTATGGCTACACCTTC. The chain recombines TRBV30 with TRBJ1-2; D is uncertain. The length of the CDR3 is 13 residues. CDR1 and CDR2 (germline): GTSNPN, SVGIG (reference sequence). The V end lost 4 bases, the J end lost 5 bases, and 14 bases lay between the germline ends.

The J gene is TRBJ1-4, the V gene TRBV5-1; 10 bases agree with TRBD1. V lost 1 base and J lost 7; bases outside the gene matches: 7. Germline CDR1 and CDR2: SGHRS and YFSETQ. The CDR3 is 16 amino acids. CDR3 protein: CASSLTTGGRGEKLFF. The DNA for the CDR3 is TGCGCCAGCAGCTTGACGACAGGGGGCCGAGGTGAAAAACTGTTTTTT.

The CDR3 DNA is TGTGCCAGCAGCTTGGGACGTAGACGGGATAGCGGGAGGGTCTACAATGAGCAGTTCTTC. Translated, it gives CASSLGRRRDSGRVYNEQFF. The rearrangement uses TRBV7-6 and TRBJ2-1; 11 bases match TRBD2. Germline lookup yields CDR1 SGHVS and CDR2 FNYEAQ. Trimming at V came to 3 bases and at J to 3 bases, leaving 16 bases not matched to a gene. The CDR3 totals 20 residues.

The V gene is TRBV25-1, the J gene TRBJ2-3; 7 bases fit TRBD2. Germline CDR1 is MGHDK and CDR2 is SYGVNS. Trimming at V came to 4 bases and at J to 1 base, leaving 8 bases not matched to a gene. CDR3 size: 16 residues. The CDR3: CASSGGGSARTDTQYF. CDR3 in DNA: TGTGCCAGCAGTGGGGGCGGGAGTGCCCGCACAGATACGCAGTATTTT.

V is TRBV6-6 and J is TRBJ1-1, with 7 bases lining up with TRBD1. This CDR3 has 13 amino acids. CDR1 and CDR2 from the germline V gene are MNHNY and SVGAGI (reference sequence). J gave up 1 base and V 6 bases, and 2 bases lay outside the gene matches. The CDR3 protein is CASRRQGNTEAFF. The CDR3 DNA reads as TGTGCCAGCAGGAGACAGGGGAACACTGAAGCTTTCTTT.

The chain combines TRBV4-2 with TRBJ2-7, with D possibly matching TRBD2 (6 bases). CDR1 and CDR2 from the germline V gene are LGHNA and YNFKEQ. The CDR3 is made up of 16 amino acids. Deletions cut 1 base from V and 0 bases from J, with 13 bases between. CDR3 residues: CASSQVPGVSSYEQYF. CDR3 coding DNA: TGTGCCAGCAGCCAAGTTCCGGGGGTGAGCTCCTACGAGCAGTACTTC.

V gene TRBV7-2 combines with J gene TRBJ1-5, with 7 bases lining up with TRBD1. V trimming: 5 bases; J trimming: 7 bases; junction bases outside the gene matches: 11. The CDR3 contains 15 residues. The germline V gene encodes CDR1 SGHTA and CDR2 FQGNSA. CDR3 amino acids: CASSVGTAGDQPQHF. The CDR3 DNA reads as TGTGCCAGCAGCGTCGGGACAGCGGGTGACCAGCCCCAGCATTTT.

This clone appeared a few times. The CDR3 nucleotides are TGTGCCAGCAGTTACCAGAGAGGGGGCGAGCAGTACTTC. Translation gives CASSYQRGGEQYF. This rearrangement joins TRBV6-5 to TRBJ2-7; D is possibly TRBD1 (6 bases). Looked up from germline, CDR1 is MNHEY and CDR2 is SVGAGI. With 2 bases removed from V and 6 bases from J, the gap between germline ends came to 11 bases. The CDR3 loop spans 13 amino acids.

Only a few counts were recorded for this clone. The chain has TRBV15 and TRBJ2-1, with 8 positions matching TRBD2. This CDR3 has 18 amino acids. Trimming took 1 base from V and 5 from J; bases not matched to a gene: 13. CDR1 is LNHNV, CDR2 YYDKDF, per germline (reference sequence). The CDR3: CATSRGGGQRGRHNEQFF. For the CDR3, the DNA is TGTGCCACCAGCAGAGGTGGTGGGCAGCGGGGGAGACACAATGAGCAGTTCTTC.